This TCR beta chain is drawn from a study of blood T cells in healthy people across ages. V was clipped by 0 bases and J by 6 bases, with 11 bases between them. The CDR3 consists of 13 residues. The V gene's germline CDR1 is GTSNPN and CDR2 SVGIG (reference sequence). The use of a sample-barcoded 5' primer and a J-beta primer mix characterized a second PCR of roughly 6 to 11 cycles. In TCRdb, the 5' RACE reads were re-called with MiXCR into one record per CDR3 protein. The profile shows over 1,300,000 distinct CDR3 sequences, approximately 59% of them singletons. The sequence came from a man aged 18 to 30 in good health. Input material: blood. The V gene is TRBV30, the J gene TRBJ1-2, with D uncertain. The CDR3 nucleotides are TGTGCCTGGAGTGTAATGAGGGATAATGGCTACACCTTC. Translation gives CAWSVMRDNGYTF.